These T cell receptor beta chains were read from a single sample in a study of beta chain features in type 1 diabetes. Only in-frame clones appear in the TCRdb table, and some are missing; sequencing was by immunoSEQ multiplex PCR. Found here are fewer than 350,000 clones, roughly a fifth of them singletons; the top ten hold about 0.044%. The sequencing sample was made of naive CD4+ T cells from blood. The source is a woman between 18 and 29 years old in good health. The CDR3 runs from the conserved cysteine through the conserved F or W. A D gene is named only where the DNA matches it firmly. Rows may omit the clone size; those that give it use once, few, many or a size class.

TRBD2	TRBV15	-	TRBJ2-7	TGTGCCACCAGCCCTCGACTAGCGGGAGGCCCCTCCTACGAGCAGTACTTC	CATSPRLAGGPSYEQYF
-	TRBV6-1	-	TRBJ2-1	TGTGCCGGCAAGGGGGGGGTCGACAATGAGCAGTTCTTC	CAGKGGVDNEQFF
TRBD1	TRBV19	-	TRBJ2-1	TGTGCCAGTAGTCTACCCGGGACAGGGAACTACAATGAGCAGTTCTTC	CASSLPGTGNYNEQFF
TRBD1	TRBV19	-	TRBJ2-7	TGTGCCAGTAGTACGACAGGGTCCTCCTACGAGCAGTACTTC	CASSTTGSSYEQYF
-	TRBV7-3	-	TRBJ1-1	TGTGCCAGCAGCTTATCTCCAGAGAACACTGAAGCTTTCTTT	CASSLSPENTEAFF
-	TRBV7-9	-	TRBJ2-7	TGTGCCAGCAGCTCCTCTCGTAGGCTCGGGAACGAGCAGTACTTC	CASSSSRRLGNEQYF
TRBD1	TRBV5-1	-	TRBJ1-1	TGCGCCAGCAGCTTCTATGACAGGGACGGCGCTGAAGCTTTCTTT	CASSFYDRDGAEAFF
TRBD2	TRBV13	few	TRBJ2-3	TGTGCCAGCAGCTTTAGGGACTATGGAGCGGGGGGGCCCGGCTTGGCAGATACGCAGTATTTT	CASSFRDYGAGGPGLADTQYF
TRBD2	TRBV7-9	-	TRBJ2-2	TGTGCCCTCGTTTCGAGAGAGGGAGGGCCGACCGGGGAGCTGTTTTTT	CALVSREGGPTGELFF
-	TRBV2	few	TRBJ1-1	TGTGCCAGCAGTGAAGCACAGAACACTGAAGCTTTCTTT	CASSEAQNTEAFF
TRBD2	TRBV4-2	once	TRBJ2-3	TGTGCCAGCAGCCAAGCTGGGACTAGCGGGAGAGATACGCAGTATTTT	CASSQAGTSGRDTQYF
TRBD1	TRBV5-4	-	TRBJ2-7	TGTGCCAGCAGCTTTTCCGGGACAGGGTACTACGAGCAGTACTTC	CASSFSGTGYYEQYF
-	TRBV14	-	TRBJ2-3	TGTGCCAGCAGCCAAGACATCCTAAAGCAGTATTTT	CASSQDILKQYF
-	TRBV7-9	-	TRBJ1-2	TGTGCCAGCAGCTGGGGGGAACTCTATGGCTACACCTTC	CASSWGELYGYTF
-	TRBV30	few	TRBJ1-6	TGTGCCTGGAACCCGCGGGGCGGCTTCGGGTGGAATTCACCCCTCCACTTT	CAWNPRGGFGWNSPLHF
-	TRBV4-2	-	TRBJ1-1	TGTGCCAGCAGCCAAGATCGGACTGAAGCTTTCTTT	CASSQDRTEAFF
TRBD1	TRBV4-3	few	TRBJ1-2	TGCGCCAGCAGCCAAGTGGACAGGAACTATGGCTACACCTTC	CASSQVDRNYGYTF
-	TRBV30	few	TRBJ2-7	TGTGCCTGGAGTGTACTGGGGGGAGGCGAGCAGTACTTC	CAWSVLGGGEQYF
TRBD1	TRBV11-2	few	TRBJ2-5	TGTGCCAGCAGCTTACTCGGGACAGGCCAAGAGACCCAGTACTTC	CASSLLGTGQETQYF
TRBD2	TRBV11-2	few	TRBJ2-7	TGTGCCAGCAGCTTAGCAGGGAGGGCCTTGGAGCAGTACTTC	CASSLAGRALEQYF
TRBD1	TRBV15	few	TRBJ2-1	TGTGCCACCAGCAGAGATAGGGCAGGGGGCAATGAGCAGTTCTTC	CATSRDRAGGNEQFF